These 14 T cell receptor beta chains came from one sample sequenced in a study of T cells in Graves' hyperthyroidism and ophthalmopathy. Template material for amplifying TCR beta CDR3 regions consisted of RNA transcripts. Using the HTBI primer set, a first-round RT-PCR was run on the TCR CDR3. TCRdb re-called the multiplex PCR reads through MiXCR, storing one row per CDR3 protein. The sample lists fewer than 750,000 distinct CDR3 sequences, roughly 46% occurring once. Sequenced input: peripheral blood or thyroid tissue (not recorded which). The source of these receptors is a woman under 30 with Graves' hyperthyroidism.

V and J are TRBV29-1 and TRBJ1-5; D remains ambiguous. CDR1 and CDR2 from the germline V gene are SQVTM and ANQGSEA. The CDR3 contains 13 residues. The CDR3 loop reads CRVGVYANQPQHF. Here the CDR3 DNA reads TGCAGAGTAGGTGTGTACGCCAATCAGCCCCAGCATTTT.

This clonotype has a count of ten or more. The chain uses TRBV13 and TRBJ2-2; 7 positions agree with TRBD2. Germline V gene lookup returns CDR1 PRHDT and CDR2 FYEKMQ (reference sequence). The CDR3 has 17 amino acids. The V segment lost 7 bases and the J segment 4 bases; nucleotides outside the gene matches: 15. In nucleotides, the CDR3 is TGTGCCAGCAACCTTGTGGGGGAGGGCCTTAGCACCGGGGAGCTGTTTTTT. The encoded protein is CASNLVGEGLSTGELFF.

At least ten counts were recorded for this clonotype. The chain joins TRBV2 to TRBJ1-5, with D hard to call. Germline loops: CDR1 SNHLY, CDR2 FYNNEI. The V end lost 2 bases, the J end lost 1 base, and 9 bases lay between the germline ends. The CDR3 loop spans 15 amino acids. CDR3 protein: CASSESGFSNQPQHF. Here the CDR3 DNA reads TGTGCCAGCAGTGAATCGGGGTTCAGCAATCAGCCCCAGCATTTT.

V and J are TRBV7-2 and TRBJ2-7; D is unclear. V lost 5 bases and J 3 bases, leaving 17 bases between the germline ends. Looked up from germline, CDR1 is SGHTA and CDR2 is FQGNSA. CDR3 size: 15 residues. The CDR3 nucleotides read TGTGCCAGCAGCCCCTACGGCGTCAATCACTACGAGCAGTACTTC. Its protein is CASSPYGVNHYEQYF.

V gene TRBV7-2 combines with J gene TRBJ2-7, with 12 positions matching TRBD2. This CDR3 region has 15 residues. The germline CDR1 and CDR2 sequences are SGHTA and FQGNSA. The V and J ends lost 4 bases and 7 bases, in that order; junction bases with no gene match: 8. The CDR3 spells CASSSTSGRGNEQYF. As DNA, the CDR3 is TGTGCCAGCAGCTCGACTAGCGGGAGAGGGAATGAGCAGTACTTC.

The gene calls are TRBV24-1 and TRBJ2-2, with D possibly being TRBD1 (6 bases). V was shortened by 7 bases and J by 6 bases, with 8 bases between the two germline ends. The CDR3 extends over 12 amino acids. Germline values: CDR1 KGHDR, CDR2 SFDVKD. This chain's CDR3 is CATSPGAGELFF. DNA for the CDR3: TGTGCCACCAGCCCAGGGGCCGGGGAGCTGTTTTTT.

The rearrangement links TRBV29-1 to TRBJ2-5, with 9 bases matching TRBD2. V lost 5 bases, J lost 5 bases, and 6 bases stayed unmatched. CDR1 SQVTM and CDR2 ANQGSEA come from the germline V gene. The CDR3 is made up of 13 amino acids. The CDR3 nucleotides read TGCAGCGTTTTAGCGGGGGATGGGGAGACCCAGTACTTC. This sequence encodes CSVLAGDGETQYF.

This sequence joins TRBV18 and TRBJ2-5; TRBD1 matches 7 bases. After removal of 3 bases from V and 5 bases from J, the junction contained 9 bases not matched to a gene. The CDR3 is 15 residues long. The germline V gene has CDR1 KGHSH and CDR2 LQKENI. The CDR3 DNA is TGTGCCAGCTCACCCGGGACAGCCCTGCGGGAGACCCAGTACTTC. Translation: CASSPGTALRETQYF.

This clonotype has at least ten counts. The CDR3 DNA reads TGTGCCACCAGTGATACGGGACTATCGGGCCAAGAGACCCAGTACTTC. Its protein is CATSDTGLSGQETQYF. The J gene is TRBJ2-5, the V gene TRBV24-1, with 7 bases identical to TRBD2. The germline CDR1 and CDR2 sequences are KGHDR and SFDVKD. The CDR3 spans 16 residues. Unmatched junction bases numbered 7, after V lost 3 bases and J lost 1 base.

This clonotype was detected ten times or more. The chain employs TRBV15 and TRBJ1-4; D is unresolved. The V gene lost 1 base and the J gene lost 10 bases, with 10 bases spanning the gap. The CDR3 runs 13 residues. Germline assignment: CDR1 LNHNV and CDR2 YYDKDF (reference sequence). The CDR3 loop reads CATSRGEAGKLFF. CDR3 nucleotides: TGTGCCACCAGCAGAGGTGAGGCGGGAAAACTGTTTTTT.

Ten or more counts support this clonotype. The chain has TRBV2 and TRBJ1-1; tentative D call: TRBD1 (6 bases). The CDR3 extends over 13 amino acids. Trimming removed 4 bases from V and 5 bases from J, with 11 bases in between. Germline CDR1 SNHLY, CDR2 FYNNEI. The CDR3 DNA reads TGTGCCAGCAGTGGACAGGTAGGAACTGAAGCTTTCTTT. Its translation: CASSGQVGTEAFF.

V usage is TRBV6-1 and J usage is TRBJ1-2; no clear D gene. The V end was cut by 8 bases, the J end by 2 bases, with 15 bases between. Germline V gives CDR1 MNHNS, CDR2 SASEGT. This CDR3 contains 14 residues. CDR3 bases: TGTGCCAGCGCGAAGAAAGGAGGCAACTATGGCTACACCTTC. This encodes CASAKKGGNYGYTF.

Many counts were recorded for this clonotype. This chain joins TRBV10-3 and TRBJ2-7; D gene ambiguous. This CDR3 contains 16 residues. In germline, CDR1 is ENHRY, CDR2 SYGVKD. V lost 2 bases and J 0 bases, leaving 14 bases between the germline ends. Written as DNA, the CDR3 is TGTGCCATCAGTGAGATCAGTAAAGGGAACTCCTACGAGCAGTACTTC. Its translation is CAISEISKGNSYEQYF.

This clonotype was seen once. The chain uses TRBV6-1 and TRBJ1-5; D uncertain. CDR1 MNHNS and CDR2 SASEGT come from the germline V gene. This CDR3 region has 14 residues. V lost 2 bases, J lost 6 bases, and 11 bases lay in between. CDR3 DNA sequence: TGTGCCAGCAGTGAAAGGCGGGGTTCTCAGCCCCAGCATTTT. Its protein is CASSERRGSQPQHF.